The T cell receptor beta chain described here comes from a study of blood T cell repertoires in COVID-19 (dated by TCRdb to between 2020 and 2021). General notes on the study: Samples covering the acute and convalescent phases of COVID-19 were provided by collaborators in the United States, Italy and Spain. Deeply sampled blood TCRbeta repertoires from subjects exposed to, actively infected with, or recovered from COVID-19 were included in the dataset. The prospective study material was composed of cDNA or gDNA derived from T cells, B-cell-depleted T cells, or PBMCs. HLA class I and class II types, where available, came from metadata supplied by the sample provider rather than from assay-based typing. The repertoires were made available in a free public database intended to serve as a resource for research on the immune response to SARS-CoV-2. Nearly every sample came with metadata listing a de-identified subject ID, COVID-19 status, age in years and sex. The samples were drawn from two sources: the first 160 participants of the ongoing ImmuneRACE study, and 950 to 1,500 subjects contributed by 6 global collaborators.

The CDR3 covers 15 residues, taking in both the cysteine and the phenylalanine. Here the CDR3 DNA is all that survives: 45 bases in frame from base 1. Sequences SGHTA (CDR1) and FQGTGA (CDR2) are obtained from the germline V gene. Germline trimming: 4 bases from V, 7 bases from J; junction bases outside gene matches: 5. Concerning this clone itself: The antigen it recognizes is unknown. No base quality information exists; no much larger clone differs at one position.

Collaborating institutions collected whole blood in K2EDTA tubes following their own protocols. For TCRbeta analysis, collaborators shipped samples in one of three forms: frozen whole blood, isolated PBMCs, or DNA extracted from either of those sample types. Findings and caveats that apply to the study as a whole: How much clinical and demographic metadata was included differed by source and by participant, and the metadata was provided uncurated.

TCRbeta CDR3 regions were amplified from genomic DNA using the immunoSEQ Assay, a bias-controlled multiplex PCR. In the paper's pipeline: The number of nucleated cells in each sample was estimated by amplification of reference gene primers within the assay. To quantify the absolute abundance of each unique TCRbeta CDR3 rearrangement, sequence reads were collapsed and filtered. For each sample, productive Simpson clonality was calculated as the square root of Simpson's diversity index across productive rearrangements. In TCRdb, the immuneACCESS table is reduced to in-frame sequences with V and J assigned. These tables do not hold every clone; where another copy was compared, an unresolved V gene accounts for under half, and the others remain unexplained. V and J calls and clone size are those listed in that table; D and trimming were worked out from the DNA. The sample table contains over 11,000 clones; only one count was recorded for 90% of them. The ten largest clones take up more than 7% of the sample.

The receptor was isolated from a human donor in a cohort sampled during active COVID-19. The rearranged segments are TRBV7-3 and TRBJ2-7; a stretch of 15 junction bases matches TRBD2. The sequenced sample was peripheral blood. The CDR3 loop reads CASSWGLAGGEEQYF. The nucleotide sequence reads TGTGCCAGCAGCTGGGGACTAGCGGGGGGAGAAGAGCAGTACTTC.